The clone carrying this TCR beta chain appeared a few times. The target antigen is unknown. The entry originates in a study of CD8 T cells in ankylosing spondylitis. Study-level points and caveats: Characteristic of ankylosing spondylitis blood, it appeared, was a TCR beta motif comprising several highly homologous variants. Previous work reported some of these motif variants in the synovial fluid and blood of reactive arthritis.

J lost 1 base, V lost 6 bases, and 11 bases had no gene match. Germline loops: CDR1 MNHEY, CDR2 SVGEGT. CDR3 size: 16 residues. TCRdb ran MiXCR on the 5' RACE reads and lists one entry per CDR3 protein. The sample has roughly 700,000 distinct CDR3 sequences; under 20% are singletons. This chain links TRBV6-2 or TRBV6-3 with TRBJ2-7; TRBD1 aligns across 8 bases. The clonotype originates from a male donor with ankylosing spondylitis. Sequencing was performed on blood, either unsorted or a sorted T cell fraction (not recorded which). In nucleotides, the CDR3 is TGTGCCAGCAGGTCCACAGGGACAGGACAATCCTACGAGCAGTACTTC. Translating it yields CASRSTGTGQSYEQYF.